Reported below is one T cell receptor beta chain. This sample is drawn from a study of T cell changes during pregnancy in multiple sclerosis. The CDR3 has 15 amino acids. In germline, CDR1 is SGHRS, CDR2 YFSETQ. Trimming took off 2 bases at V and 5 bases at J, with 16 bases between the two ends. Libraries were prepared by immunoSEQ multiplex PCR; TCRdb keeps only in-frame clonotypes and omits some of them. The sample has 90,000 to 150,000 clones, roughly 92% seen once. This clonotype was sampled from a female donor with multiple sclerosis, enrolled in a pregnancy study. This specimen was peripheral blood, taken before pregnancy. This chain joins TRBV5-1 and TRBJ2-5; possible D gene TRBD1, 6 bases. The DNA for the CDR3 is TGCGCCAGCAGCTTCGGGACAAGGATCATTGAGACCCAGTACTTC. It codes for CASSFGTRIIETQYF.